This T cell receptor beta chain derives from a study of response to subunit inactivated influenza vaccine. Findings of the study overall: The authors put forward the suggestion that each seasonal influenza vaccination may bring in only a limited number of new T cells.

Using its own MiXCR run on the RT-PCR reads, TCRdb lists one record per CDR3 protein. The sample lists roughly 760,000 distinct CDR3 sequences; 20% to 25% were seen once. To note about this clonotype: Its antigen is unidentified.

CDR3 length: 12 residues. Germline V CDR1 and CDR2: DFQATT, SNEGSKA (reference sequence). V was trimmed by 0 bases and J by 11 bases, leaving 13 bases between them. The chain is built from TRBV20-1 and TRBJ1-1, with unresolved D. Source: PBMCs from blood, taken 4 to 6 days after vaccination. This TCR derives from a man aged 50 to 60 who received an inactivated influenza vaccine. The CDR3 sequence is CSARDFLNLAFF. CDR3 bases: TGCAGTGCTAGAGATTTCTTAAATTTGGCTTTCTTT.